This T cell receptor (beta chain) was identified in a study of T cells in Graves' hyperthyroidism and ophthalmopathy. With 6 bases removed from V and 4 bases from J, the gap between germline ends came to 8 bases. Per the germline V gene, CDR1 is LNHDA and CDR2 is SQIVND (reference sequence). This CDR3 region has 12 residues. Researchers took RNA transcripts and amplified the TCR beta CDR3 regions from them. A set of HTBI primers served as the primers for a first-round RT-PCR of the TCR CDR3. TCRdb re-derived calls from the multiplex PCR reads in MiXCR, one entry per CDR3 protein. The sample yields around 400,000 distinct CDR3 sequences, approximately 14% seen once.

The rearrangement joins TRBV19 to TRBJ2-3; D unclear. The receptor comes from a woman aged 18-29 years with Graves' hyperthyroidism that later progressed to Graves' ophthalmopathy. The sequenced sample consisted of blood. CDR3 sequence: CASSTYPDTQYF. The DNA of the CDR3 is TGTGCCAGTAGCACATACCCAGATACGCAGTATTTT.